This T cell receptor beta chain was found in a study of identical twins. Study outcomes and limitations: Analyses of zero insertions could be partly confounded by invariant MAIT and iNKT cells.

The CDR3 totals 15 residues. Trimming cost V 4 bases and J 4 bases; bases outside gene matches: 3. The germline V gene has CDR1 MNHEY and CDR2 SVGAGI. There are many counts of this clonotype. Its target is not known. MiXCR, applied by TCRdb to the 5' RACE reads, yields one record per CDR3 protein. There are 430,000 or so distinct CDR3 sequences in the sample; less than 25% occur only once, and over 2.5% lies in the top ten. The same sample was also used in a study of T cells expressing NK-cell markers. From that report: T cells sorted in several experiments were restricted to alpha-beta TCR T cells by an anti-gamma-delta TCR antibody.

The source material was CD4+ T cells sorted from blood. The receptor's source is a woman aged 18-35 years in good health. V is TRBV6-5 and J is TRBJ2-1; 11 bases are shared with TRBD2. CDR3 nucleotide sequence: TGTGCCAGCAGTTGGACTAGCGGGCGATACAATGAGCAGTTCTTC. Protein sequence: CASSWTSGRYNEQFF.